This T cell receptor (beta chain) was retrieved from a study of control samples from healthy donors and cancer patients. Repertoires were generated with immunoSEQ multiplex PCR, while TCRdb's copy carries only in-frame clones and drops some. This sample has 390,000 or so clones, with 90% found just once. From germline, CDR1 is SGHTA and CDR2 FQGTGA. The CDR3 has 13 residues. Trimming pared 3 bases from V and 0 bases from J, leaving 5 bases between. The receptor was isolated from a man between 40 and 49 years old with head and neck cancer. The sequenced material came from PBMCs. The chain carries TRBV7-3 and TRBJ1-1; D remains unclear. The CDR3 region has the DNA TGTGCCAGCAGCTTCCTGATGAACACTGAAGCTTTCTTT. It translates to CASSFLMNTEAFF.